These 25 T cell receptor beta chains originate from one sample sequenced in a study of shared clonotypes between healthy human individuals. Profiling relied on immunoSEQ multiplex PCR, and the TCRdb table lists in-frame clones only, not all of them. This table holds over 2 million clones, roughly 94% found once. Only CD45RO-negative cells positively selected for CCR7 counted as naive CD8 cells, so terminally differentiated effector memory CD45RA+ cells were excluded. The sequenced sample consisted of naive CD8+ T cells sorted from blood. The receptors derive from a man aged 18 to 29 in good health.

V is TRBV29-1 and J is TRBJ2-7; D ambiguous. This CDR3 spans 15 amino acids. The germline gives CDR1 SQVTM, CDR2 ANQGSEA. With 4 bases removed from V and 2 bases from J, the gap between germline ends came to 18 bases. CDR3 region: CSVAAWTQDTYEQYF. CDR3 DNA: TGCAGCGTTGCCGCGTGGACCCAGGATACCTACGAGCAGTACTTC.

The chain uses TRBV5-6 and TRBJ1-5; TRBD1 might be the D (5 bases). The CDR3 is made up of 15 amino acids. CDR1 is SGHDT and CDR2 is YYEEEE in the germline V gene. Trimming shortened V by 1 base and J by 3 bases, and 11 bases separated the two germline ends. The CDR3 DNA is TGTGCCAGCAGCTTGCTGACAGCCAACAATCAGCCCCAGCATTTT. As protein: CASSLLTANNQPQHF.

The gene calls are TRBV7-8 and TRBJ1-1; perhaps TRBD1 as D (6 bases). The CDR3 is 16 amino acids. CDR1 is SGHVS and CDR2 is FQNEAQ in the germline V gene. V was cut by 2 bases and J by 1 base, with 14 bases left in between. CDR3 in DNA: TGTGCCAGCAGCTTATCGGGGGCGCCGGGGAACACTGAAGCTTTCTTT. Translation: CASSLSGAPGNTEAFF.

Concerning this clone itself: Possible read error: a much larger clone is one base away. Different DNA sequences within this sample yield the same CDR3. The chain links TRBV7-9 to TRBJ2-7; no firm D call. The CDR3 sequence is 13 residues long. V gave up 1 base and J gave up 1 base, with 5 bases separating them. Germline CDR1 SEHNR, CDR2 FQNEAQ (reference sequence). As DNA, the CDR3 is TGTGCCAGCAGCTTAGACGGTTCCTACGAGCAGTACTTC. This translates into CASSLDGSYEQYF.

The gene calls are TRBV4-3 and TRBJ2-2; D gene ambiguous. Trimming left V 0 bases short and J 2 bases short, with 7 bases between. CDR3 length equals 15 residues. The germline V gene has CDR1 LGHNA and CDR2 YSLEER. The CDR3 DNA is TGCGCCAGCAGCCAAGAAAATCTTAACACCGGGGAGCTGTTTTTT. It is translated as CASSQENLNTGELFF.

V gene TRBV11-2 combines with J gene TRBJ2-7; the match to TRBD2 covers 9 bases. Unmatched junction bases numbered 15, after V lost 3 bases and J lost 3 bases. The CDR3 is 18 residues long. CDR1 and CDR2 (germline): SGHAT, FQNNGV. CDR3 loop: CASSLSRNIELAGYEQYF. The CDR3, as DNA: TGTGCCAGCAGCTTGAGTCGTAATATAGAACTAGCGGGCTACGAGCAGTACTTC.

The V and J genes are TRBV2 and TRBJ1-1; 7 nucleotides line up with TRBD1. CDR1 and CDR2 (germline): SNHLY, FYNNEI. This CDR3 has 14 amino acids. J was trimmed by 3 bases and V by 1 base; bases with no gene match: 2. The CDR3 protein is CASSEVTGYTEAFF. DNA for the CDR3: TGTGCCAGCAGTGAAGTGACAGGGTACACTGAAGCTTTCTTT.

The J gene is TRBJ1-1, the V gene TRBV2, with TRBD1 as a possible D gene (5 bases). Trimming left V 6 bases short and J 1 base short, with 15 bases between. Germline V gene data show CDR1 as SNHLY and CDR2 as FYNNEI. This CDR3 comprises 15 residues. The CDR3 region is CASRDRTGPNTEAFF. DNA for the CDR3: TGTGCCAGCAGGGATCGTACAGGCCCGAACACTGAAGCTTTCTTT.

The chain has TRBV5-1 and TRBJ1-1, with no clear D. Deletions cut 0 bases from V and 5 bases from J, with 14 bases between. The CDR3 is 15 residues long. Per germline, CDR1 SGHRS and CDR2 YFSETQ. The CDR3 sequence is CASSLARGVWTEAFF. In nucleotides, the CDR3 is TGCGCCAGCAGCTTGGCCCGGGGTGTCTGGACTGAAGCTTTCTTT.

V is TRBV5-4 and J is TRBJ2-3; D might be TRBD2 (6 bases). CDR1 is SGHNT and CDR2 is YYREEE in the germline V gene (reference sequence). Trimming took off 4 bases at V and 2 bases at J, with 14 bases between the two ends. This CDR3 spans 15 amino acids. The CDR3 sequence is CASSPGTDNTDTQYF. The CDR3 DNA is TGTGCCAGCAGCCCCGGGACTGATAACACAGATACGCAGTATTTT.

The chain couples TRBV2 to TRBJ2-3; tentatively, D is TRBD2 (6 bases). CDR1 and CDR2 from the germline V gene are SNHLY and FYNNEI. This CDR3 is built from 15 residues. The germline V and J ends were trimmed by 4 bases and 3 bases, with 14 bases remaining between them. The CDR3 sequence is CASSGGGLRTDTQYF. The CDR3, as DNA: TGTGCCAGCAGTGGAGGAGGGCTCCGGACAGATACGCAGTATTTT.

CDR3: CAISESGGRAYEQYF. CDR3 nucleotide sequence: TGTGCCATCAGTGAGTCAGGCGGGAGGGCCTACGAGCAGTACTTC. V usage is TRBV10-3 and J usage is TRBJ2-7; 9 nucleotides align to TRBD2. With V trimmed by 0 bases and J by 2 bases, 2 bases remained unmatched. CDR3 size: 15 residues. Germline V gene lookup returns CDR1 ENHRY and CDR2 SYGVKD.

The CDR3, as DNA: TGTGCCAGCAGCTTAGACAGGGAGTCTGAAAAACTGTTTTTT. It is translated as CASSLDRESEKLFF. This chain connects TRBV7-9 to TRBJ1-4; D is possibly TRBD1 (6 bases). Germline lookup yields CDR1 SEHNR and CDR2 FQNEAQ (reference sequence). CDR3 length equals 14 residues. Trimming took 1 base from V and 7 from J, leaving 10 bases between them.

This chain uses TRBV27 with TRBJ2-7, with D perhaps TRBD1 or TRBD2 (5 bases each). This CDR3 region has 14 residues. V lost 3 bases and J 3 bases, leaving 12 bases between the germline ends. The V gene's germline CDR1 is MNHEY and CDR2 SMNVEV (reference sequence). The CDR3 here is CASSLSGTIYEQYF. The CDR3, as DNA: TGTGCCAGCAGTTTGTCCGGGACCATCTACGAGCAGTACTTC.

DNA for the CDR3: TGTGCCAGCAGTGAGGGACTAGCGGGCGTCAATGAGCAGTTCTTC. Translation: CASSEGLAGVNEQFF. The V call is TRBV6-4, the J call TRBJ2-1; 12 bases line up with TRBD2. The CDR3 extends over 15 amino acids. Trimming cost V 3 bases and J 6 bases; bases outside gene matches: 3. Per the germline V gene, CDR1 is MRHNA and CDR2 is SNTAGT.

This clone was found once. The genes are TRBV11-3 and TRBJ2-1; 8 positions agree with TRBD2. The CDR3 consists of 16 residues. J was trimmed by 6 bases and V by 0 bases; bases with no gene match: 7. Per germline, CDR1 SGHNT and CDR2 YENEEA. This CDR3 is CASSLDFRAGGNEQFF. In DNA, the CDR3 is TGTGCCAGCAGCTTAGATTTCAGGGCGGGGGGCAATGAGCAGTTCTTC.

The chain links TRBV6-4 to TRBJ2-2; D is ambiguous. Germline CDR1 is MRHNA and CDR2 is SNTAGT. V lost 2 bases and J 0 bases, leaving 7 bases between the germline ends. This CDR3 is 15 amino acids long. CDR3 coding DNA: TGTGCCAGCAGTGACCCGATCTCGAACACCGGGGAGCTGTTTTTT. Translation gives CASSDPISNTGELFF.

This sequence joins TRBV2 and TRBJ2-7, with 16 bases aligning to TRBD2. This CDR3 has 17 amino acids. Germline V gives CDR1 SNHLY, CDR2 FYNNEI. Germline trimming cut 11 bases from V and 6 bases from J; bases unmatched to any gene: 16. In DNA form, the CDR3 reads TGTGCCGGAACGGGACTAGCGGGGGGGCCCGTATTCTCCGAGCAGTACTTC. Protein: CAGTGLAGGPVFSEQYF. Drawing the rest from reference TRBV2 and TRBJ2-7, the complete variable domain is EPEVTQTPSHQVTQMGQEVILRCVPISNHLYFYWYRQILGQKVEFLVSFYNNEISEKSEIFDDQFSVERPDGSNFTLKIRSTKLEDSAMYFCAGTGLAGGPVFSEQYFGPGTRLTVT.

This sequence joins TRBV27 and TRBJ2-1, with a tentative D call TRBD2 (6 bases). The CDR3 is 16 residues long. Germline CDR1 MNHEY, CDR2 SMNVEV (reference sequence). V lost 0 bases and J lost 0, with 9 bases in between. Here the CDR3 reads CASSLSSGLSYNEQFF. The DNA for the CDR3 is TGTGCCAGCAGTTTATCTAGCGGCCTCTCCTACAATGAGCAGTTCTTC.

The rearrangement uses TRBV10-2 and TRBJ2-3; TRBD2 matches at 12 bases. The germline gives CDR1 WSHSY, CDR2 SAAADI. The CDR3 contains 19 residues. V was clipped by 6 bases and J by 0 bases; unmatched bases: 13. The CDR3 DNA reads as TGCGCCAGCAGCCAGACTAGCGGGAGTTACAGGGGGAGCACAGATACGCAGTATTTT. It translates to CASSQTSGSYRGSTDTQYF.

The V and J genes are TRBV7-9 and TRBJ2-1, with TRBD1 matching 7 bases. The CDR3 is 19 amino acids. The V gene end was trimmed by 4 bases and the J gene end by 3 bases; junction bases not matched to a gene: 18. Looked up from germline, CDR1 is SEHNR and CDR2 is FQNEAQ (reference sequence). The CDR3 protein is CASSSPTGSLGPLYNEQFF. The CDR3 nucleotides are TGTGCCAGCAGCTCCCCGACAGGGAGCCTCGGACCCCTCTACAATGAGCAGTTCTTC. The full variable domain, its missing parts supplied by reference TRBV7-9 and TRBJ2-1, is DTGVSQNPRHKITKRGQNVTFRCDPISEHNRLYWYRQTLGQGPEFLTYFQNEAQLEKSRLLSDRFSAERPKGSFSTLEIQRTEQGDSAMYLCASSSPTGSLGPLYNEQFFGPGTRLTVL.

This clone has just one count. V and J are TRBV19 and TRBJ1-1, with a possible D match to TRBD1 (6 bases). The V and J ends lost 7 bases and 5 bases respectively, with 11 bases between them. Germline CDR1 is LNHDA and CDR2 is SQIVND (reference sequence). The CDR3 is 12 residues long. CDR3 region: CASKGGGTEAFF. The DNA for the CDR3 is TGTGCCAGTAAGGGGGGTGGGACTGAAGCTTTCTTT.

The chain carries TRBV19 and TRBJ1-5, with TRBD1 matching over 9 bases. Germline lookup yields CDR1 LNHDA and CDR2 SQIVND (reference sequence). The length of the CDR3 is 16 residues. Trimming at V came to 3 bases and at J to 1 base, leaving 4 bases not matched to a gene. Here the CDR3 reads CASSMGQGPSNQPQHF. The CDR3, as DNA: TGTGCCAGTAGTATGGGACAGGGACCCAGCAATCAGCCCCAGCATTTT.

As to this clone: The same CDR3 also results from other DNA sequences found in this sample. The J gene is TRBJ1-5, the V gene TRBV4-1; 9 bases line up with TRBD1. This CDR3 is built from 15 residues. With 0 bases clipped from V and 7 bases from J, the junction kept 4 bases outside the gene matches. The germline V gene encodes CDR1 MGHRA and CDR2 YSYEKL. Written as DNA, the CDR3 is TGCGCCAGCAGCCAAGATGGGACAGGGCTGCAGCCCCAGCATTTT. Translated, it gives CASSQDGTGLQPQHF.

The V and J genes are TRBV29-1 and TRBJ2-7; a possible D gene is TRBD2 (6 bases). The CDR3 spans 17 residues. Per the germline V gene, CDR1 is SQVTM and CDR2 is ANQGSEA. V was cut by 7 bases and J by 2 bases, with 27 bases left in between. The CDR3: CSAMGGGPSTLAYEQYF. DNA of the CDR3: TGCAGCGCCATGGGGGGAGGCCCCTCCACGCTAGCCTACGAGCAGTACTTC.